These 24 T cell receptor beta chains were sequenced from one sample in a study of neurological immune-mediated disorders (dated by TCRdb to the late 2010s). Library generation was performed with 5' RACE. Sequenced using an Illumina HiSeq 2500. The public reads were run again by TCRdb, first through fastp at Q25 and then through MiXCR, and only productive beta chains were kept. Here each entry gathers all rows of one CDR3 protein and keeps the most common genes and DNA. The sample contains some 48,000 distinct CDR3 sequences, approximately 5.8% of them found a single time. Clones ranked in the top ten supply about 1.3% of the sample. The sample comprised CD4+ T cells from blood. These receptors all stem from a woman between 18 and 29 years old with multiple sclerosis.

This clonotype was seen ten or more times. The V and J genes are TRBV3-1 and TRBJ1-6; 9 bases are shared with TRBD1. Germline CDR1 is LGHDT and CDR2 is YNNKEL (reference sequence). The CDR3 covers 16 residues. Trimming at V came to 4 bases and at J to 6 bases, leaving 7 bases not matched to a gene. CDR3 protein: CASSPTPGQGNSPLHF. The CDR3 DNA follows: TGTGCCAGCAGCCCAACCCCGGGACAGGGTAATTCACCCCTCCACTTT.

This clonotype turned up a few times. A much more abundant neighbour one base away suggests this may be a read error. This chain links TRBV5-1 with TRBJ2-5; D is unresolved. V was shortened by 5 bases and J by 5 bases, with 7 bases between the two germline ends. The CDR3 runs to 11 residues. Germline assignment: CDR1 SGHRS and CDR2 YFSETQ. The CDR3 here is CASRDPETQYF. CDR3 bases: TGCGCCAGCAGGGACCCCGAGACCCAGTACTTC.

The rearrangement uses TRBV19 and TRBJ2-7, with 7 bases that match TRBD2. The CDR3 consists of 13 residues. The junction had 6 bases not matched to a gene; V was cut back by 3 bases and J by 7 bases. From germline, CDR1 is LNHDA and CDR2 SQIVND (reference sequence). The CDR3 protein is CASSIRPGGEQYF. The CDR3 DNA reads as TGTGCCAGTAGTATTCGACCGGGGGGAGAGCAGTACTTC.

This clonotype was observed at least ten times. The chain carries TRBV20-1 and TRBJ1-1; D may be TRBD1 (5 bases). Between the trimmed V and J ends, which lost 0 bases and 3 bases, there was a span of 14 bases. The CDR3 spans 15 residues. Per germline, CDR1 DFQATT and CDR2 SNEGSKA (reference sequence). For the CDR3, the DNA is TGCAGTGCTAGAGATCCGGCAGGGAGGGACACTGAAGCTTTCTTT. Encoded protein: CSARDPAGRDTEAFF.

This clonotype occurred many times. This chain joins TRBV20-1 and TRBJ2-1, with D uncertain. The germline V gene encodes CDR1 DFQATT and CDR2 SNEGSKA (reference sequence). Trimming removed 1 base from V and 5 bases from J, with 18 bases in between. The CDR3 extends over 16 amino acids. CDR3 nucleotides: TGCAGTGCTAGAGTTTGGCTGCCTAAACTACACAATGAGCAGTTCTTC. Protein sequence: CSARVWLPKLHNEQFF.

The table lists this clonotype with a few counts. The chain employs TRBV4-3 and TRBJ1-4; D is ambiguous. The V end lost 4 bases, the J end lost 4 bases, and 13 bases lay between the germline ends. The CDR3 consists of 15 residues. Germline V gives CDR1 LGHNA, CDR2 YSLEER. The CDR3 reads CASSREDGFNEKLFF. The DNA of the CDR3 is TGCGCCAGCAGCCGAGAGGACGGATTTAATGAAAAACTGTTTTTT.

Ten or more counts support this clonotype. The CDR3 region is CASRRTGEDYGYTF. CDR3 bases: TGTGCCAGCAGACGAACAGGGGAGGACTATGGCTACACCTTC. This chain connects TRBV12-3 or TRBV12-4 to TRBJ1-2, with TRBD1 matching 7 bases. Losses at the gene ends were 6 bases for V and 3 bases for J; bases not matched to a gene: 7. The CDR3 covers 14 residues.

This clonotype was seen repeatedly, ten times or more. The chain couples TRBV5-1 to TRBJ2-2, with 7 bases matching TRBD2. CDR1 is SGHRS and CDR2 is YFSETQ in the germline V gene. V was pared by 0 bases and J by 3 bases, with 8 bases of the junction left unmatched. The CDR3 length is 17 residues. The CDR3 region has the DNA TGCGCCAGCAGCTTGGATGTGGGAGGGCCGGACACCGGGGAGCTGTTTTTT. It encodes CASSLDVGGPDTGELFF.

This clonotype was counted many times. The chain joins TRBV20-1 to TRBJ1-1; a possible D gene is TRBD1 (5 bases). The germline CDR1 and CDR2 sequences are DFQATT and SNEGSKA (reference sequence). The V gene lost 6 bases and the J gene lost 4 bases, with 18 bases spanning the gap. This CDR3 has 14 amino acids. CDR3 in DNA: TGCAGTGCCCAAGCGGGGGACTGGGGCACTGAAGCTTTCTTT. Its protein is CSAQAGDWGTEAFF.

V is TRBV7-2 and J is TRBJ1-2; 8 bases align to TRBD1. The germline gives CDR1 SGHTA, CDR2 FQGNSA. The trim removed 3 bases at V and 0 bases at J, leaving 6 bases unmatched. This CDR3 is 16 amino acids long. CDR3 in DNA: TGTGCCAGCAGCTTTGGACAGGGCTACCCTAACTATGGCTACACCTTC. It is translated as CASSFGQGYPNYGYTF.

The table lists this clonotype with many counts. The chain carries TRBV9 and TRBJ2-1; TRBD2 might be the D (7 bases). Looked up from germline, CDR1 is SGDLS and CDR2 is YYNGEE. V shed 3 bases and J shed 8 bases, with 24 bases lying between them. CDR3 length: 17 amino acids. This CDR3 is CASSAGPGGLSGDEQFF. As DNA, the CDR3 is TGTGCCAGCAGCGCCGGCCCGGGGGGCCTGTCGGGTGATGAGCAGTTCTTC.

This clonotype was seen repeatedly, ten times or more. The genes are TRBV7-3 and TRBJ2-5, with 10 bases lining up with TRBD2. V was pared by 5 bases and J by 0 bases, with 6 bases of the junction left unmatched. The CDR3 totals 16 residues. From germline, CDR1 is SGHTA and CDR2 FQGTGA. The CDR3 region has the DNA TGTGCCAGCAGCCGCGCTAGCGGGGGTCACCAAGAGACCCAGTACTTC. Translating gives CASSRASGGHQETQYF. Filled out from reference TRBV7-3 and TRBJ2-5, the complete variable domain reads GAGVSQTPSNKVTEKGKYVELRCDPISGHTALYWYRQSLGQGPEFLIYFQGTGAADDSGLPNDRFFAVRPEGSVSTLKIQRTERGDSAVYLCASSRASGGHQETQYFGPGTRLLVL.

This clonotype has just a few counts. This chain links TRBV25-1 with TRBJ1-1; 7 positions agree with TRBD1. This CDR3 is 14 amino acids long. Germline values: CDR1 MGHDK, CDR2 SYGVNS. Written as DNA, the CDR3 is TGTGTCAACAGTACCCGACAGGGAGTTAGTCAAGCTTTCTTT. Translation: CVNSTRQGVSQAFF.

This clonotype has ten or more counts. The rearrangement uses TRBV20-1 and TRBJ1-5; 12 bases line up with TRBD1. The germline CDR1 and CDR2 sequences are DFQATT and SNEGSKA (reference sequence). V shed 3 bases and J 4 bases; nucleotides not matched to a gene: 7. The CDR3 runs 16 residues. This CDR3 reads CSASGRGQGANQPQHF. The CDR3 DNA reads TGCAGTGCTAGCGGGAGGGGACAGGGGGCAAATCAGCCCCAGCATTTT.

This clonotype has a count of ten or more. This CDR3 is CASTPPGGLNTEAFF. CDR3 DNA sequence: TGTGCCAGCACCCCACCCGGCGGATTGAACACTGAAGCTTTCTTT. The V and J genes are TRBV5-5 and TRBJ1-1; D is ambiguous. The CDR3 consists of 15 residues. V gave up 6 bases and J gave up 0 bases, with 15 bases separating them. Germline CDR1 and CDR2: SGHKS and YYEKEE (reference sequence).

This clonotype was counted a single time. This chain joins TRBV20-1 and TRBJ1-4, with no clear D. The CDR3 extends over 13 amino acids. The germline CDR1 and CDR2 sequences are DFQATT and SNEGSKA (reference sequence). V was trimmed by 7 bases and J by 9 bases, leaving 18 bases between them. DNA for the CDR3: TGCAGTGTAGGAGGGCCTGGACGTAAAAAACTGTTTTTT. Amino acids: CSVGGPGRKKLFF.

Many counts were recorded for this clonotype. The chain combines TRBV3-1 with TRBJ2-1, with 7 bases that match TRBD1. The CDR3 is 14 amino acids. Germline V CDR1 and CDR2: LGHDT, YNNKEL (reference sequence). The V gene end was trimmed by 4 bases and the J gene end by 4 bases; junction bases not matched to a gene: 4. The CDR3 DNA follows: TGTGCCAGCAGCCCCCGGACAGGTTACAATGAGCAGTTCTTC. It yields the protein CASSPRTGYNEQFF.

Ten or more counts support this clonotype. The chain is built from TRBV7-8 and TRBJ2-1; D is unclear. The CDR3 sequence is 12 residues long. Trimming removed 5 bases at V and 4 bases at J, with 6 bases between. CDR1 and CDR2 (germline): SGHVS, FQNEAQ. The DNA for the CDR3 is TGTGCCAGCAGCCCGGTTTACAATGAGCAGTTCTTC. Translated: CASSPVYNEQFF.

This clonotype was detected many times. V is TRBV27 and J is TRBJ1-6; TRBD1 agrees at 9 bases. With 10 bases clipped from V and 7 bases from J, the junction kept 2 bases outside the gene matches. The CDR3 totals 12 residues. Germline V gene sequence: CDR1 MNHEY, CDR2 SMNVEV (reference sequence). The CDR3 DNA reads TGTGCCACCGGGACAGGGAATTCACCCCTCCACTTT. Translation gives CATGTGNSPLHF.

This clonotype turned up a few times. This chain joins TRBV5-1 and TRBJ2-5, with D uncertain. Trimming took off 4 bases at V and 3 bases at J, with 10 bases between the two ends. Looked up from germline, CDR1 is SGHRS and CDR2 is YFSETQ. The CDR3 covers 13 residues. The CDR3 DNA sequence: TGCGCCAGCAGCACGATGACGAAAGAGACCCAGTACTTC. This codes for CASSTMTKETQYF.

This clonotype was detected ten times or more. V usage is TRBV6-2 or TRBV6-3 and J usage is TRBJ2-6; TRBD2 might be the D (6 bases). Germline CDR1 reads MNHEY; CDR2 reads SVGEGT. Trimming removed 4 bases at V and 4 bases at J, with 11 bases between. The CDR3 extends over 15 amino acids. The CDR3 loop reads CASSSGGSGANVLTF. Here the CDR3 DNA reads TGTGCCAGCAGTTCCGGGGGTTCAGGGGCCAACGTCCTGACTTTC.

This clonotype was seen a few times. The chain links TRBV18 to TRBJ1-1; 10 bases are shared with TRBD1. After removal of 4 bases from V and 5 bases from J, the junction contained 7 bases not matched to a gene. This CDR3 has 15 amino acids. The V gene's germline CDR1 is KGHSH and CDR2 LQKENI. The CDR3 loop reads CASSRDRGGFTEAFF. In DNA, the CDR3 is TGTGCCAGCTCACGGGACAGGGGAGGGTTTACTGAAGCTTTCTTT.

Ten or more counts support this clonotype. CDR3 sequence reads: CASSLRGIRGSGANVLTF. In DNA, the CDR3 is TGTGCCAGCAGTTTAAGGGGAATTAGGGGCTCTGGGGCCAACGTCCTGACTTTC. This rearrangement joins TRBV27 to TRBJ2-6, with TRBD1 as a possible D gene (5 bases). The CDR3 has 18 residues. Per germline, CDR1 MNHEY and CDR2 SMNVEV (reference sequence). With 2 bases removed from V and 0 bases from J, the gap between germline ends came to 14 bases.

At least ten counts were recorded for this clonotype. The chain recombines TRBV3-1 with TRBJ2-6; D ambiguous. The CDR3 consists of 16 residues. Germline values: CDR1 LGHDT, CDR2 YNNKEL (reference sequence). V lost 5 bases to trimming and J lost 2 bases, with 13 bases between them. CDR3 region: CASSKGIGTGANVLTF. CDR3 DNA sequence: TGTGCCAGCAGCAAAGGGATAGGGACTGGGGCCAACGTCCTGACTTTC.